A selection of T cell receptor beta chains follows, all from one sample in a study of cytomegalovirus exposure and HLA in healthy donors. Repertoires were generated with immunoSEQ multiplex PCR, while TCRdb's copy carries only in-frame clones and drops some. Of 90,000 to 100,000 clones in the sample, more than 75% were seen once. The sequenced sample was PBMCs. The receptors were sampled from a woman aged 60-70 years in good health and CMV-seronegative. Each CDR3 is given with its conserved first and last residue. The D gene is left open where the match is weak. Rows may omit the clone size; those that give it use once, few, many or a size class.

>TRBJ2-7|-|TRBD1|TRBV19
TGTGCCAGTAGTCCGGACAGGGGACTCCCGTACGAGCAGTACTTC
CASSPDRGLPYEQYF
>TRBJ1-2|-|TRBD1|TRBV19
TGTGCCAGTACCATTAGGGGACAGAACTATGGCTACACCTTC
CASTIRGQNYGYTF
>TRBJ1-2|-|TRBD1|TRBV5-4
TGTGCCAGCAGTTATGACAGGGTCGGCTATGGCTACACCTTC
CASSYDRVGYGYTF
>TRBJ1-2|once|-|TRBV6-1
TGTGCCAGCACCTCCCGGGGGGATGGCTACACCTTC
CASTSRGDGYTF
>TRBJ2-1|few|TRBD2|TRBV5-6
TGTGCCAGCAGCGGGTATGGACTAGCGGTCTCCTACAATGAGCAGTTCTTC
CASSGYGLAVSYNEQFF
>TRBJ2-5|-|TRBD1|TRBV6-5
TGTGCCAGCAGCCCGTCGACAGGGGGCATTGAGACCCAGTACTTC
CASSPSTGGIETQYF
>TRBJ2-7|once|TRBD1|TRBV6-1
TGTGCCAGCAGCCCAGACAGGGGGCGTTACGAGCAGTACTTC
CASSPDRGRYEQYF
>TRBJ2-1|-|TRBD2|TRBV5-1
TGCGCCAGCAGCAGATCTAGCGGGAGGCCCCGATTTAGCAATGAGCAGTTCTTC
CASSRSSGRPRFSNEQFF
>TRBJ2-7|-|TRBD1|TRBV4-2
TGTGCCAGCAGCCAACCGGGACAGGGTAGGAAGCAGTACTTC
CASSQPGQGRKQYF
>TRBJ1-2|-|-|TRBV5-1
TGCGCCAGCAGCTTGACAGGGCTAATAGGTGGCTACACCTTC
CASSLTGLIGGYTF
>TRBJ1-1|-|-|TRBV4-3
TGCGCCAGCAGCCCGAAAAGGAACAGGGCCACTGAAGCTTTCTTT
CASSPKRNRATEAFF
>TRBJ2-1|-|-|TRBV9
TGTGCCAGCAGCGTAGGAGGCGAGAGCTCCTACAATGAGCAGTTCTTC
CASSVGGESSYNEQFF
>TRBJ1-2|-|-|TRBV25-1
TGTGCCAGCAGTGTGGGGGCAGGGTATGGCTACACCTTC
CASSVGAGYGYTF
>TRBJ2-1|-|-|TRBV27
TGTGCCAGCAGCCCTGGCAGGGAACATGAGCAGTTCTTC
CASSPGREHEQFF
>TRBJ2-6|few|-|TRBV4-3
TGCGCCAGCAGCCAAGACAGGGATGGGGCCAACGTCCTGACTTTC
CASSQDRDGANVLTF
>TRBJ2-5|-|TRBD1|TRBV4-3
TGCGCCAGCAGCCAAGGGACAGGGGGGGTTGAGACCCAGTACTTC
CASSQGTGGVETQYF
>TRBJ2-3|once|TRBD1|TRBV19
TGTGCCAGTAGGACAGGGGTAACAGATACGCAGTATTTT
CASRTGVTDTQYF
>TRBJ2-7|few|-|TRBV18
TGTGCCAGCTCACCGGTCAGGGCCTACGAGCAGTACTTC
CASSPVRAYEQYF
>TRBJ1-2|-|TRBD1|TRBV4-3
TGCGCCAGCAGCCAAGAAGTGGGACAGGGAATCAATGGCTACACCTTC
CASSQEVGQGINGYTF
>TRBJ2-7|once|TRBD2|TRBV7-2
TGTGCCAGCAGCTCCCTAGCGGGGGAAGCCTACGAGCAGTACTTC
CASSSLAGEAYEQYF
>TRBJ2-3|-|-|TRBV6-1
TGTGCCAGCAGTGGGGGGCTCCTCAAACGCACAGATACGCAGTATTTT
CASSGGLLKRTDTQYF
>TRBJ2-6|-|-|TRBV15
TGTGCCACCAGCTACACCCTTGGAGGGGCCGGGGCCAACGTCCTGACTTTC
CATSYTLGGAGANVLTF
>TRBJ1-2|-|-|TRBV30
TGTGCCTGGAGTGTACTTTTGTGGCGGGGTGGCTACACCTTC
CAWSVLLWRGGYTF
>TRBJ1-1|-|TRBD1|TRBV13
TGTGCCAGCAGCTTAAGGGACAGGTTTGAGGGAGCTTTCTTT
CASSLRDRFEGAFF
>TRBJ2-5|-|-|TRBV5-4
TGTGCCAGCAGCCTTCCGGGTCCCAAGCGGGAGACCCAGTACTTC
CASSLPGPKRETQYF
>TRBJ1-2|-|-|TRBV4-1
TGCGCCAGCAGCCAATGGACAGAGAACTATGGCTACACCTTC
CASSQWTENYGYTF
>TRBJ2-7|-|-|TRBV7-9
TGTGCCAGCAGCGCCCCAAGCGGCGGGTACGAGCAGTACTTC
CASSAPSGGYEQYF
>TRBJ1-1|-|TRBD1|TRBV27
TGTGCCAGCAGTCCTTGGACAGGGATCACTGAAGCTTTCTTT
CASSPWTGITEAFF
>TRBJ2-1|-|TRBD1|TRBV30
TGTGCCTGGAGCCAACAGGGGTATGAGCAGTTCTTC
CAWSQQGYEQFF
>TRBJ2-7|-|TRBD2|TRBV5-1
TGCGCCAGCAGGGATACTAGCGGGAGCTACGAGCAGTACTTC
CASRDTSGSYEQYF
>TRBJ2-7|-|-|TRBV2
TGTGCCAGCAGTGAAGGGCCAAAGGAGCAGTACTTC
CASSEGPKEQYF
>TRBJ1-5|-|-|TRBV7-9
TGTGCCAGCAGTCCGGACAGCTATCAGCCCCAGCATTTT
CASSPDSYQPQHF
>TRBJ2-2|-|-|TRBV6-6
TGTGCCAGCAGTTACACGACATCCCGACCCGGGGAGCTGTTTTTT
CASSYTTSRPGELFF
>TRBJ1-4|-|-|TRBV7-9
TGTGCCAGCAGCCCAACTCTCTCAACTAATGAAAAACTGTTTTTT
CASSPTLSTNEKLFF
>TRBJ1-2|few|-|TRBV29-1
TGCAGCGTTGATGAGGGGGGGCATCAAGTTGGCTACACCTTC
CSVDEGGHQVGYTF
>TRBJ1-6|-|-|TRBV2
TGTGCCAGCAGTCAGACACATAATTCACCCCTCCACTTT
CASSQTHNSPLHF
>TRBJ2-7|-|TRBD2|TRBV6-5
TGTGCCAGCAGTGCGGGACTAGCATCCTACGAGCAGTACTTC
CASSAGLASYEQYF
>TRBJ2-1|-|TRBD2|TRBV4-3
TGCGCCAGCAGCGCAACGGCGGGGGGGTCCTACAATGAGCAGTTCTTC
CASSATAGGSYNEQFF
>TRBJ2-3|once|TRBD1|TRBV5-4
TGTGCCAGCAGCTCGACAGGGCCAGATACGCAGTATTTT
CASSSTGPDTQYF
>TRBJ2-1|-|-|TRBV6-5
TGTGCCAGCAGCCTATCCCAGGGGAATTACAATGAGCAGTTCTTC
CASSLSQGNYNEQFF
>TRBJ2-7|-|-|TRBV7-8
TGTGCCAGCAGCTTACTAGTCACCACATCCTCCTACGAGCAGTACTTC
CASSLLVTTSSYEQYF
>TRBJ2-7|-|-|TRBV6-1
TGTGCCAGCAGCGAGGGCAGCCTCGTCGAGCAGTACTTC
CASSEGSLVEQYF
>TRBJ1-2|once|TRBD1|TRBV7-2
TGTGCCAGCAGAGGGACAGGGGGGTCCCATGGCTACACCTTC
CASRGTGGSHGYTF
>TRBJ2-5|-|-|TRBV2
TGTGCCAGCAGTGGACAGGCCCGAGGGGAGACCCAGTACTTC
CASSGQARGETQYF
>TRBJ2-7|few|TRBD1|TRBV19
TGTGCCAGTAGTACCCGGGACAGACCCTACGAGCAGTACTTC
CASSTRDRPYEQYF
>TRBJ2-2|-|TRBD1|TRBV29-1
TGCAGCGTTTCCGGGACAGAGCACCCGAACACCGGGGAGCTGTTTTTT
CSVSGTEHPNTGELFF
>TRBJ2-5|-|TRBD2|TRBV7-2
TGTGCCAGCAGCCGCCGGACTAGCGGGGGATCGGAGACCCAGTACTTC
CASSRRTSGGSETQYF
>TRBJ1-1|-|-|TRBV2
TGTGCCAGCAGTGGACAGTTAAACACTGAAGCTTTCTTT
CASSGQLNTEAFF